This T cell receptor beta chain was recorded in a study of cytomegalovirus exposure and HLA in healthy donors. This PCR relied on a set of 60 Vbeta primers and 13 Jbeta primers. Some clones are missing from TCRdb's copy, which holds only in-frame ones; the method was immunoSEQ multiplex PCR. Among some 130,000 clones, about four fifths were seen once, and the ten largest hold about 1.4%. Study outcomes and limitations: Further analysis was carried out later, and it showed several of the most significant clusters appearing linked to common viral pathogens.

In regard to this clone: The antigen is undetermined.

Germline lookup yields CDR1 SGHTA and CDR2 FQGNSA. The CDR3 loop spans 17 amino acids. Trimming pared 2 bases from V and 0 bases from J, leaving 16 bases between. The sequenced material came from PBMCs. This rearrangement joins TRBV7-2 to TRBJ2-5; weak D call: TRBD1 (7 bases). The sequence was collected from a middle-aged woman in good health and CMV-seronegative. The CDR3 loop is CASSLQVQGGYQETQYF. The DNA of the CDR3 is TGTGCCAGCAGCTTACAGGTCCAGGGGGGATACCAAGAGACCCAGTACTTC. The full variable domain, in which reference TRBV7-2 and TRBJ2-5 provide the parts outside the CDR3, is GAGVSQSPSNKVTEKGKDVELRCDPISGHTALYWYRQSLGQGLEFLIYFQGNSAPDKSGLPSDRFSAERTGGSVSTLTIQRTQQEDSAVYLCASSLQVQGGYQETQYFGPGTRLLVL.